These 4 T cell receptor beta chains originate from one sample sequenced in a study of OX40 agonist ivuxolimab in advanced cancers. This table comes from immunoSEQ multiplex PCR, and its TCRdb copy is limited to in-frame clones, with some not included. The data show 100,000 to 140,000 clones, with around 93% seen just once and roughly 1.3% held by the top ten. The source was CD4+ or CD8+ T cells sorted from blood, collected in a trial of the OX40 agonist ivuxolimab. All receptors derive from an adult with an advanced solid tumor such as melanoma, head and neck, liver or kidney cancer.

This sequence joins TRBV28 and TRBJ1-4, with a possible D match to TRBD1 (5 bases). CDR1 MDHEN and CDR2 SYDVKM come from the germline V gene. Trimming took 2 bases from V and 8 from J, leaving 12 bases between them. This CDR3 comprises 14 residues. The CDR3 reads CASSLGGISEKLFF. The DNA for the CDR3 is TGTGCCAGCAGTTTAGGGGGGATTTCGGAAAAACTGTTTTTT.

The chain employs TRBV11-2 and TRBJ2-1; TRBD1 matches at 10 bases. The length of the CDR3 is 15 residues. From germline, CDR1 is SGHAT and CDR2 FQNNGV. J was trimmed by 7 bases and V by 5 bases; bases with no gene match: 8. The CDR3 nucleotides are TGTGCCAGCAGCCCTGTTAGGACAGGGGGAAATGAGCAGTTCTTC. Amino acid sequence: CASSPVRTGGNEQFF.

The V and J genes are TRBV6-6 and TRBJ1-2; 7 bases fit TRBD1. This CDR3 comprises 14 residues. Germline-derived CDR1 and CDR2 are MNHNY and SVGAGI (reference sequence). Trimming removed 6 bases from V and 2 bases from J; junction bases left unmatched: 6. The CDR3 DNA sequence: TGTGCCAGCAGAAGATGGGACAGCAACTATGGCTACACCTTC. As protein: CASRRWDSNYGYTF.

The chain couples TRBV6-5 to TRBJ2-5, with TRBD1 identical over 9 bases. Gene TRBJ2-7 matches the end of the DNA better, so the J call may be wrong. The germline V gene has CDR1 MNHEY and CDR2 SVGAGI. CDR3 length: 15 amino acids. This chain's CDR3 is CASSGGQGSPYEQYF. The CDR3 region has the DNA TGTGCCAGCAGTGGGGGACAGGGAAGTCCCTACGAGCAGTACTTC.